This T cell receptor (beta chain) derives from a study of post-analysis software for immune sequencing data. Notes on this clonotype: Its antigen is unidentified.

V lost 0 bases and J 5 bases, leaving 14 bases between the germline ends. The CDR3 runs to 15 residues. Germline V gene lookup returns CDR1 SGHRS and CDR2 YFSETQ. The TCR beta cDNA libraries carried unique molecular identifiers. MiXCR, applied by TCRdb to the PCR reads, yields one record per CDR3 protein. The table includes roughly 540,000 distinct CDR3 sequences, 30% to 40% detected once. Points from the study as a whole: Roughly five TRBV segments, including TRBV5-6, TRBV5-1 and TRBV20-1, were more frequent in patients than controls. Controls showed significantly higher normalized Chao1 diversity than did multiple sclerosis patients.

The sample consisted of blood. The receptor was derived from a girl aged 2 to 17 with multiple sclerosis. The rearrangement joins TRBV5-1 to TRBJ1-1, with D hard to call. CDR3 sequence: CASSLDVRQKTEAFF. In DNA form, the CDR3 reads TGCGCCAGCAGCTTGGATGTGCGTCAGAAGACTGAAGCTTTCTTT.